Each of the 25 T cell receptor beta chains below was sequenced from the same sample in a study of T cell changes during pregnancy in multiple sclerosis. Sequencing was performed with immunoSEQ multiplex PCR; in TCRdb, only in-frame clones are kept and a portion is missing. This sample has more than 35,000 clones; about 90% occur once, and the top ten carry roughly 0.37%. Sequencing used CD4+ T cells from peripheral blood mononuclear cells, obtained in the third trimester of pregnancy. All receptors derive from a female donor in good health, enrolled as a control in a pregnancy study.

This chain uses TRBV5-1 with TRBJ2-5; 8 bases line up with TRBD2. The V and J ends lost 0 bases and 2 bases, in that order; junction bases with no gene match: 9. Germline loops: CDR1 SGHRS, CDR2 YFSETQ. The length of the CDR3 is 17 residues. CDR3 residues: CASSLVAGGPGQETQYF. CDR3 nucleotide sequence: TGCGCCAGCAGCTTGGTCGCGGGAGGCCCCGGACAAGAGACCCAGTACTTC.

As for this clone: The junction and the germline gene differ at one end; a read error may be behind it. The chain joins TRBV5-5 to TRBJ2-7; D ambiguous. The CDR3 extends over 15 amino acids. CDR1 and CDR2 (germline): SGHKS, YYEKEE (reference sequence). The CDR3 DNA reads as TGTGCCAGCAGCCACCTGACAAGGCCCTCCGACGAGCAGTACTTC. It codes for CASSHLTRPSDEQYF. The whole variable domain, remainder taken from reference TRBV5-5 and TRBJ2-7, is DAGVTQSPTHLIKTRGQQVTLRCSPISGHKSVSWYQQVLGQGPQFIFQYYEKEERGRGNFPDRFSARQFPNYSSELNVNALLLGDSALYLCASSHLTRPSDEQYFGPGTRLTVT.

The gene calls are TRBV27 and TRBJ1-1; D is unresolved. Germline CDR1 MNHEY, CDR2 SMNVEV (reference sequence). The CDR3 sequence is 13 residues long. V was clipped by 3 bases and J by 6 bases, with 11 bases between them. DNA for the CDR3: TGTGCCAGCAGTTTTGGAGGGAAAGCTGAAGCTTTCTTT. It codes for CASSFGGKAEAFF.

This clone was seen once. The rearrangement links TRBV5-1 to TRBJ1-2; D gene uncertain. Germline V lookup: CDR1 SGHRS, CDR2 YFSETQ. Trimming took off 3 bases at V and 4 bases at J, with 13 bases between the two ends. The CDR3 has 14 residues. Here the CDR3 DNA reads TGCGCCAGCAGCTCTCCGACAAACAGCTATGGCTACACCTTC. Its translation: CASSSPTNSYGYTF.

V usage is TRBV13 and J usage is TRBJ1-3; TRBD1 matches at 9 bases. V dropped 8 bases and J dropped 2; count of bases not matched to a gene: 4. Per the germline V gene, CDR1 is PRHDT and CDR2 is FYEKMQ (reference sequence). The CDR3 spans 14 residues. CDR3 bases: TGTGCCAGCGCTACAGGGGGCGCTGGAAACACCATATATTTT. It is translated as CASATGGAGNTIYF. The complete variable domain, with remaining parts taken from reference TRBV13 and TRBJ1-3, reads AAGVIQSPRHLIKEKRETATLKCYPIPRHDTVYWYQQGPGQDPQFLISFYEKMQSDKGSIPDRFSAQQFSDYHSELNMSSLELGDSALYFCASATGGAGNTIYFGEGSWLTVV.

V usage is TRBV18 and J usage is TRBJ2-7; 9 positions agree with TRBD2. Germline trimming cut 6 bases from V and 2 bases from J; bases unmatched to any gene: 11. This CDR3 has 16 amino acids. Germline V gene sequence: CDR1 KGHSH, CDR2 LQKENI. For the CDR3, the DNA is TGTGCCAGCTCCCAACTGGGGACTAGCATGCCCTACGAGCAGTACTTC. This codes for CASSQLGTSMPYEQYF. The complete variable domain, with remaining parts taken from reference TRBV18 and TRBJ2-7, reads NAGVMQNPRHLVRRRGQEARLRCSPMKGHSHVYWYRQLPEEGLKFMVYLQKENIIDESGMPKERFSAEFPKEGPSILRIQQVVRGDSAAYFCASSQLGTSMPYEQYFGPGTRLTVT.

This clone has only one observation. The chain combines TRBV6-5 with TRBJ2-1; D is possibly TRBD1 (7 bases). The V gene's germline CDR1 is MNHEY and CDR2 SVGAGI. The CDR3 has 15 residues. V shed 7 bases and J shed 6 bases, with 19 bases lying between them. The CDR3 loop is CASTGGGSRINEQFF. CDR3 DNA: TGTGCCAGCACCGGAGGGGGCTCTCGAATCAATGAGCAGTTCTTC.

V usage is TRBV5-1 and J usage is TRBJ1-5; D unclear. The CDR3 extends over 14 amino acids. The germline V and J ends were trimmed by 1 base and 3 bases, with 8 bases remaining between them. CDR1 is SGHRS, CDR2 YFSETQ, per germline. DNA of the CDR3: TGCGCCAGCAGCTTGTCAGGTTACAATCAGCCCCAGCATTTT. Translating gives CASSLSGYNQPQHF.

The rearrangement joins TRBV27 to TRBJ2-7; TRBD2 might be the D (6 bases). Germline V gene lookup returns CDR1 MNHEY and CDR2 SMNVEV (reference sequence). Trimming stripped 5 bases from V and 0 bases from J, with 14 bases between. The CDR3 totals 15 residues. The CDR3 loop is CASSPPGSYSYEQYF. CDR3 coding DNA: TGTGCCAGCAGTCCCCCCGGGAGCTACTCCTACGAGCAGTACTTC.

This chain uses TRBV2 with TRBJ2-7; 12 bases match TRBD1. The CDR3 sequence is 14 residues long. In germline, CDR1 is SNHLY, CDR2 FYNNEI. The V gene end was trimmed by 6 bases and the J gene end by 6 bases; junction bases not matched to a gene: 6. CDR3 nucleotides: TGTGCCAGCAGAAAGGGACAGGGGGCGGTCGAGCAGTACTTC. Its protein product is CASRKGQGAVEQYF.

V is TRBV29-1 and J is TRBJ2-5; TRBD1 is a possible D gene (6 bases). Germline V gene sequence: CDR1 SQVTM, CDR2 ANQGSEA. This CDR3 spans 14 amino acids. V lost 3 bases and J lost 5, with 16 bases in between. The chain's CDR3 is CSVEVAGDRETQYF. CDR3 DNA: TGCAGCGTTGAGGTGGCAGGGGATCGGGAGACCCAGTACTTC. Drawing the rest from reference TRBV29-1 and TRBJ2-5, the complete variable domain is SAVISQKPSRDICQRGTSLTIQCQVDSQVTMMFWYRQQPGQSLTLIATANQGSEATYESGFVIDKFPISRPNLTFSTLTVSNMSPEDSSIYLCSVEVAGDRETQYFGPGTRLLVL.

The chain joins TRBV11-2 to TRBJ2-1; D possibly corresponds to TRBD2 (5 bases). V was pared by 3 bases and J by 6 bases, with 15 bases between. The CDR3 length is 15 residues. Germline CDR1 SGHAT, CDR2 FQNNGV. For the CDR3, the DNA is TGTGCCAGCAGCTTCAGATCCGGGGTTCTCAATGAGCAGTTCTTC. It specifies CASSFRSGVLNEQFF.

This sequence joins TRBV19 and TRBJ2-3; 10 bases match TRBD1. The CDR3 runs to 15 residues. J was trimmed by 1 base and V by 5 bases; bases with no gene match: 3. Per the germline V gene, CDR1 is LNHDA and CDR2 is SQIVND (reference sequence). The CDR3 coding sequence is TGTGCCAGTAGTGGCGGGACAGGGGGCACAGATACGCAGTATTTT. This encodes CASSGGTGGTDTQYF.

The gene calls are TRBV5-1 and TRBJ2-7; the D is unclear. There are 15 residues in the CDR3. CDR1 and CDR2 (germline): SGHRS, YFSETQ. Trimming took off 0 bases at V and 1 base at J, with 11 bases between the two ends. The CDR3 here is CASSLVSGLSYEQYF. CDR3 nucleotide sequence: TGCGCCAGCAGCTTGGTATCAGGCTTGTCCTACGAGCAGTACTTC.

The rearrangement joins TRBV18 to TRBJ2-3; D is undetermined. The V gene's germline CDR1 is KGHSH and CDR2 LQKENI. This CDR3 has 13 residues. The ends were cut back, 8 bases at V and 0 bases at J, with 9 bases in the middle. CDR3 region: CASRSGSTDTQYF. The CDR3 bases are TGTGCCAGCCGGAGTGGAAGCACAGATACGCAGTATTTT.

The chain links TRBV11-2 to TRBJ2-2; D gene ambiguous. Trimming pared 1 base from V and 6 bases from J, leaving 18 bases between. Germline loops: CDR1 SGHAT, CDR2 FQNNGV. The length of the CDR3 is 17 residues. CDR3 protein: CASSLVPSLRSSGELFF. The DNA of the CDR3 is TGTGCCAGCAGCTTAGTCCCCTCCCTCCGTAGCTCCGGGGAGCTGTTTTTT. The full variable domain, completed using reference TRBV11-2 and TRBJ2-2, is EAGVAQSPRYKIIEKRQSVAFWCNPISGHATLYWYQQILGQGPKLLIQFQNNGVVDDSQLPKDRFSAERLKGVDSTLKIQPAKLEDSAVYLCASSLVPSLRSSGELFFGEGSRLTVL.

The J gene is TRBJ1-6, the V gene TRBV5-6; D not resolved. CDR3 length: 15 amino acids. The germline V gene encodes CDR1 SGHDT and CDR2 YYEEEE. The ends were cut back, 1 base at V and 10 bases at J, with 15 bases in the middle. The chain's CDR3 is CASSLSPPGGSPLHF. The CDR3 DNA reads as TGTGCCAGCAGCTTGTCCCCCCCGGGCGGGTCACCCCTCCACTTT.

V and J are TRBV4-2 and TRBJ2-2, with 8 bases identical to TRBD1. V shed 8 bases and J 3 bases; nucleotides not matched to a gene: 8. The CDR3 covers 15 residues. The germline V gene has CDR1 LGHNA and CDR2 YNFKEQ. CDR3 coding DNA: TGTGCCAGCCTCGAAGGGGGACAGGACACCGGGGAGCTGTTTTTT. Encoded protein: CASLEGGQDTGELFF.

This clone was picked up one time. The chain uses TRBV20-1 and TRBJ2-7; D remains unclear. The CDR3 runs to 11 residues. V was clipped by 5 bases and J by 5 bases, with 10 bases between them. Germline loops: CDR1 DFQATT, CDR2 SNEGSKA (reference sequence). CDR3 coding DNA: TGCAGTGCTGTCGCTCGGGACGAGCAGTACTTC. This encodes CSAVARDEQYF.

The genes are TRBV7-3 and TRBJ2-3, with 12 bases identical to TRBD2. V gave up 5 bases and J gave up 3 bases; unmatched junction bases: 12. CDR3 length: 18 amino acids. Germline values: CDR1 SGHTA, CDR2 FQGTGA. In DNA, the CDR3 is TGTGCCAGCAGCCAAACTAGCGGGGGGCTGGCTGGGACAGATACGCAGTATTTT. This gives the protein CASSQTSGGLAGTDTQYF.

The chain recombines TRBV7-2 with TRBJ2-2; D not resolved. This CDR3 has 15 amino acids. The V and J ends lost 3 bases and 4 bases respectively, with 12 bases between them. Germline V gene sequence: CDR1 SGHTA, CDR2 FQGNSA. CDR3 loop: CASSFVIAGTGELFF. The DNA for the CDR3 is TGTGCCAGCAGCTTTGTTATAGCCGGCACCGGGGAGCTGTTTTTT.

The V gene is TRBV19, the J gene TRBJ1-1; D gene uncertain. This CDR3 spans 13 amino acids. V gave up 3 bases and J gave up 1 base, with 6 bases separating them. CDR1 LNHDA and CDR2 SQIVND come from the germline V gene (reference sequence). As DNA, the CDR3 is TGTGCCAGTAGTATGATTAGGAACACTGAAGCTTTCTTT. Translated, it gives CASSMIRNTEAFF.

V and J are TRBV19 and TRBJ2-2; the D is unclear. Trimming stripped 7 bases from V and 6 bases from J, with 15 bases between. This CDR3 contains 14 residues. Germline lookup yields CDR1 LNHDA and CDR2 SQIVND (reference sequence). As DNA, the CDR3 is TGTGCCAGTACCGCATACGGTCGGTCCGGGGAGCTGTTTTTT. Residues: CASTAYGRSGELFF. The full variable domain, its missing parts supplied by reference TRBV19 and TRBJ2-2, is DGGITQSPKYLFRKEGQNVTLSCEQNLNHDAMYWYRQDPGQGLRLIYYSQIVNDFQKGDIAEGYSVSREKKESFPLTVTSAQKNPTAFYLCASTAYGRSGELFFGEGSRLTVL.

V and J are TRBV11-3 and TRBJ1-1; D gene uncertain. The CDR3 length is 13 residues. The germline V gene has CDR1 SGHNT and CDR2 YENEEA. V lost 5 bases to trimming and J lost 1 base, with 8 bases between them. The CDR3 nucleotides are TGTGCCAGCAGCCGGGAACCGAACACTGAAGCTTTCTTT. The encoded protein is CASSREPNTEAFF.

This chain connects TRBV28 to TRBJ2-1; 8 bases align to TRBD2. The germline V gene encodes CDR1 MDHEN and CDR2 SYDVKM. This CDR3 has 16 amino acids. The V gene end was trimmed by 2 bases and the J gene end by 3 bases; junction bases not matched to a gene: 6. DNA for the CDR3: TGTGCCAGCAGTTTAAGCGGGAGTCGGGGCTACAATGAGCAGTTCTTC. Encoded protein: CASSLSGSRGYNEQFF.